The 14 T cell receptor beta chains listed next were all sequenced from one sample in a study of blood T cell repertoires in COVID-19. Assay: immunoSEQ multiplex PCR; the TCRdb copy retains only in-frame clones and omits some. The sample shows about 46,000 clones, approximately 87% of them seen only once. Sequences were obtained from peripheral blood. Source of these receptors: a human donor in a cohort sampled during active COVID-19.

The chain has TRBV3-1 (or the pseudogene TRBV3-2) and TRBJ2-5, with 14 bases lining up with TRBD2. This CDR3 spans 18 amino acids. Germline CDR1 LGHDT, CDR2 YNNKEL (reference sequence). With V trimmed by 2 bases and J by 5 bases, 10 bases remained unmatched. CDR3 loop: CASSQPPTSGRAWETQYF. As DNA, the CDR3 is TGTGCCAGCAGCCAACCTCCGACTAGCGGGAGGGCCTGGGAGACCCAGTACTTC.

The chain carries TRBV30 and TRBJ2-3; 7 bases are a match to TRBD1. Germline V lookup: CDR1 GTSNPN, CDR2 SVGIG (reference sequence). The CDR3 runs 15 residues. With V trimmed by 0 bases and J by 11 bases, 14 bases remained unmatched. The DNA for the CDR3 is TGTGCCTGGAGTGTACAGGGGAGTCCTCCCCGAGTGCAGTATTTT. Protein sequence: CAWSVQGSPPRVQYF.

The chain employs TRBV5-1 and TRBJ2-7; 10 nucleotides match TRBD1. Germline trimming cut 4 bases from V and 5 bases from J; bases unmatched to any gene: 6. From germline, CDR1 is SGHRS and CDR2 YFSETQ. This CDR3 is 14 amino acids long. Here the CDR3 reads CASSPGQGPDEQYF. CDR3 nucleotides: TGCGCCAGCAGCCCGGGACAGGGGCCCGACGAGCAGTACTTC.

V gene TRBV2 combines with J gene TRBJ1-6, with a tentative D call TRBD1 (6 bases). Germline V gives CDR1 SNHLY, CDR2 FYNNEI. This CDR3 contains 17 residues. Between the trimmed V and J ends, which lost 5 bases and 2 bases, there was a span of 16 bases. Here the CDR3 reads CASSRDTPDPYNSPLHF. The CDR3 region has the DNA TGTGCCAGCAGTCGGGACACCCCAGACCCCTATAATTCACCCCTCCACTTT.

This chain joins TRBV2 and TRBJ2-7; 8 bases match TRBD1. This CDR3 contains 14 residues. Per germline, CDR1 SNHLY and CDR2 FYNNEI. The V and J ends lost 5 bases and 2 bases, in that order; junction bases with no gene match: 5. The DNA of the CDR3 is TGTGCCAGCAGTCGGACAGGGCAAACCTACGAGCAGTACTTC. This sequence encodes CASSRTGQTYEQYF.

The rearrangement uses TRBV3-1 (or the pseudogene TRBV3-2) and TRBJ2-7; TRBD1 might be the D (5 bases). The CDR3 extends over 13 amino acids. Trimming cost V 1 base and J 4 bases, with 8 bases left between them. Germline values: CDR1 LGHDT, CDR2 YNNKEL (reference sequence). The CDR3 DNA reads TGTGCCAGCAGCCAAGTTCAGGGTTACGAGCAGTACTTC. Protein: CASSQVQGYEQYF.

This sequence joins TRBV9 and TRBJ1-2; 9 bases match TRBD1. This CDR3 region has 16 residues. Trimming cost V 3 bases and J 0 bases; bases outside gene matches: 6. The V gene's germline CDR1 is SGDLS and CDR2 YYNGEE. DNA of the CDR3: TGTGCCAGCAGCGGGGCTTACAGGGGGCCTAACTATGGCTACACCTTC. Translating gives CASSGAYRGPNYGYTF.

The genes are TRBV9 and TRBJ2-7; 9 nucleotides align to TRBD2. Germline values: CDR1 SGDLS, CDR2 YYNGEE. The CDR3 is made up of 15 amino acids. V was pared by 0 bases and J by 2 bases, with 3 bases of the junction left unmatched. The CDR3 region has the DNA TGTGCCAGCAGCGTAGGGGTAGCGGGAGCCTACGAGCAGTACTTC. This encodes CASSVGVAGAYEQYF.

CDR3 sequence: CASSATGAGNTIYF. The DNA of the CDR3 is TGTGCCAGCAGTGCGACAGGGGCTGGAAACACCATATATTTT. This rearrangement joins TRBV27 to TRBJ1-3; TRBD1 agrees at 8 bases. The CDR3 is 14 residues long. The V segment lost 5 bases and the J segment 2 bases; nucleotides outside the gene matches: 2. Per the germline V gene, CDR1 is MNHEY and CDR2 is SMNVEV (reference sequence).

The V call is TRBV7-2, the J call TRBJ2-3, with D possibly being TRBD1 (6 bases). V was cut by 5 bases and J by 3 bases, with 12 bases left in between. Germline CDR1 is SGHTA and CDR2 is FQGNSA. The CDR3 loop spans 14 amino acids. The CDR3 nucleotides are TGTGCCAGCAGCCTCATGAGGGGGACAGATACGCAGTATTTT. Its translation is CASSLMRGTDTQYF.

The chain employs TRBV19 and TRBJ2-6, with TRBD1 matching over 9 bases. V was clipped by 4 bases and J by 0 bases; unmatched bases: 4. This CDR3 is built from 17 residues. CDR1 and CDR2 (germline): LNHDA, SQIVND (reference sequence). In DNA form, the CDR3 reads TGTGCCAGTAGTAGAGGACAGGGGCCCTCTGGGGCCAACGTCCTGACTTTC. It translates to CASSRGQGPSGANVLTF.

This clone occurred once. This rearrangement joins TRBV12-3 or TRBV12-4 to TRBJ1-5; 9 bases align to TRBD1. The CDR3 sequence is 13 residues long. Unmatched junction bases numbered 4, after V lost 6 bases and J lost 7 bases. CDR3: CASSWTGVQPQHF. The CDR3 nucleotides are TGTGCCAGCAGCTGGACAGGGGTACAGCCCCAGCATTTT.

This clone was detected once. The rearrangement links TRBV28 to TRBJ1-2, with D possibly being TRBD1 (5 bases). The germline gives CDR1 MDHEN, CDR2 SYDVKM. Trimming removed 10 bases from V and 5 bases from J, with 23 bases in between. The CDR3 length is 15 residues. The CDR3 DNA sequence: TGTGCCACCAGAGTTTCGGGAGGGGCCGGGTATGGCTACACCTTC. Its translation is CATRVSGGAGYGYTF.

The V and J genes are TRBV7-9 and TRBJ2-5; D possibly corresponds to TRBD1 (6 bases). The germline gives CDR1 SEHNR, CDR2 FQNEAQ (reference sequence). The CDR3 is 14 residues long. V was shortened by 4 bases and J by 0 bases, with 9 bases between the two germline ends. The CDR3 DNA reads TGTGCCAGCAGCTACCGACAGGACCAAGAGACCCAGTACTTC. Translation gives CASSYRQDQETQYF.